This T cell receptor (beta chain) emerged from a study of OX40 agonist ivuxolimab in advanced cancers. About the study: With ivuxolimab, an agonistic anti-OX40 (CD134) antibody, patients were treated. Of the patients, three showed partial responses, one with hepatocellular carcinoma and two with cutaneous melanoma.

Regarding the study as a whole: The specificity for antigen of the expanded peripheral T cells was not determined.

TCRdb's table, derived via immunoSEQ multiplex PCR, lists solely in-frame clones and lacks some. Of fewer than 95,000 clones in the sample, approximately 84% were seen once. As regards this clone: As yet, its antigen is unknown.

Autoimmune disease history or systemic immunosuppression was exclusionary. Material: CD4+ or CD8+ T cells sorted from blood, obtained in a trial of the OX40 agonist ivuxolimab. The receptor's source is an adult with an advanced solid tumor such as melanoma, head and neck, liver or kidney cancer.

The CDR3 is CASSLGGDPGTGELFF. CDR3 bases: TGTGCCAGCAGCTTAGGTGGGGACCCAGGAACCGGGGAGCTGTTTTTT. The V gene is TRBV7-2, the J gene TRBJ2-2; either TRBD1 or TRBD2 may fit D (5 bases each). The CDR3 is 16 amino acids. CDR1 and CDR2 (germline): SGHTA, FQGNSA. The ends were cut back, 1 base at V and 5 bases at J, with 14 bases in the middle.